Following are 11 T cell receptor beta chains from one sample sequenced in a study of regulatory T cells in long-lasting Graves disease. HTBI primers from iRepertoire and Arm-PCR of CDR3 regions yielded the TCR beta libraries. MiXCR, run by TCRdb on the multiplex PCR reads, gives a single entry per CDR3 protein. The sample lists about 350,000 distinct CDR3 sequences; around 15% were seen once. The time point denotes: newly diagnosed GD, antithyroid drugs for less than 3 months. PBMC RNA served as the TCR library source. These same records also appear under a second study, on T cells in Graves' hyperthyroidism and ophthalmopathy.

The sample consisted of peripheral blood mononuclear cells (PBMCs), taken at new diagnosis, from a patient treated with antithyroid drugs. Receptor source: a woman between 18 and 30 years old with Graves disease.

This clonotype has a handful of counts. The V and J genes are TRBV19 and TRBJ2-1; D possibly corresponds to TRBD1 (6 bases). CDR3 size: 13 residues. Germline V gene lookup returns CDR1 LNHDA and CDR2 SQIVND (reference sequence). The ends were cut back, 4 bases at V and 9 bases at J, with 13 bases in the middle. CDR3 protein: CASSRKTGTEQFF. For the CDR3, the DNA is TGTGCCAGTAGTAGAAAGACAGGTACTGAGCAGTTCTTC.

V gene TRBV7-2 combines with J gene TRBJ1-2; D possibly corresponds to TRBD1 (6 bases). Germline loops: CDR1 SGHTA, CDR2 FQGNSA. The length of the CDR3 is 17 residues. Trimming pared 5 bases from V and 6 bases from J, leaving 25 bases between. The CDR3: CASSLRRLKGTKNGYTF. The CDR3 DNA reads TGTGCCAGCAGCCTACGCCGCCTCAAAGGGACAAAGAATGGCTACACCTTC.

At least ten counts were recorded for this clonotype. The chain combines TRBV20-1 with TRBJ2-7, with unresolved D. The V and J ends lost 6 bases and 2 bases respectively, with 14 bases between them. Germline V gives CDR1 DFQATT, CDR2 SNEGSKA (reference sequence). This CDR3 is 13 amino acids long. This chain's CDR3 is CSAAQNQAYEQYF. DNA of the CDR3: TGCAGTGCCGCACAGAACCAAGCCTACGAGCAGTACTTC.

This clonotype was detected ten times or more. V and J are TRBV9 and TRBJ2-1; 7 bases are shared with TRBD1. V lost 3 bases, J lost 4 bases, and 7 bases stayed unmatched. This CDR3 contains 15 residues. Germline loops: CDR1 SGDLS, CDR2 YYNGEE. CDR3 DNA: TGTGCCAGCAGCGGATCCGGGACAGTATACAATGAGCAGTTCTTC. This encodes CASSGSGTVYNEQFF.

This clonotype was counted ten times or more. CDR3 amino acids: CASNEQGWQTEAFF. The CDR3 DNA follows: TGTGCCAGCAACGAACAGGGTTGGCAAACTGAAGCTTTCTTT. The V call is TRBV28, the J call TRBJ1-1; TRBD1 is a possible D gene (6 bases). Germline CDR1 is MDHEN and CDR2 is SYDVKM. The CDR3 is 14 residues long. The V and J ends lost 7 bases and 5 bases respectively, with 17 bases between them.

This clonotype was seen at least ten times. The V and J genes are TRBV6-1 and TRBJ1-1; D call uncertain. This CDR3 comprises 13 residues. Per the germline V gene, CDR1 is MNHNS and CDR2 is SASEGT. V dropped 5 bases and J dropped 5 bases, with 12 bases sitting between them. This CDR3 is CASSPSQKTEAFF. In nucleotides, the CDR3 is TGTGCCAGCAGTCCTTCACAGAAGACTGAAGCTTTCTTT.

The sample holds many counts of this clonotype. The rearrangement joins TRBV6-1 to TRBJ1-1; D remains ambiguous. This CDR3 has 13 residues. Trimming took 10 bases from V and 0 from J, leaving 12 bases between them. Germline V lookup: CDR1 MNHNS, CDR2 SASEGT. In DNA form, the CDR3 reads TGTGCCACCCGGCACGAATTGAACACTGAAGCTTTCTTT. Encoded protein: CATRHELNTEAFF.

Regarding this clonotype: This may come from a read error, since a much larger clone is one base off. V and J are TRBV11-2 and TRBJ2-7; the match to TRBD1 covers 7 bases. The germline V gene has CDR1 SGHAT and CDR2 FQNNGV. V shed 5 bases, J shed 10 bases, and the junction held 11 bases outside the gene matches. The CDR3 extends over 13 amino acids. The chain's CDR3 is CASSIQQGPDQYF. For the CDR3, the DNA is TGTGCCAGCAGCATCCAACAGGGGCCCGACCAGTACTTC.

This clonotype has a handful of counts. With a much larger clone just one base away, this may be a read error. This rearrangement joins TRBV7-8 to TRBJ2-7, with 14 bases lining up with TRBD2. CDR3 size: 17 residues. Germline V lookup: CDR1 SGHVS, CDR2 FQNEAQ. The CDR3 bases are TGTGCCAGCAGTATGTCAAGGGGGACTAGCGGGAGCTACGGGCAGTACTTC. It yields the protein CASSMSRGTSGSYGQYF. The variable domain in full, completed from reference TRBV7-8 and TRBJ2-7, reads GAGVSQSPRYKVAKRGQDVALRCDPISGHVSLFWYQQALGQGPEFLTYFQNEAQLDKSGLPSDRFFAERPEGSVSTLKIQRTQQEDSAVYLCASSMSRGTSGSYGQYFGPGTRLTVT.

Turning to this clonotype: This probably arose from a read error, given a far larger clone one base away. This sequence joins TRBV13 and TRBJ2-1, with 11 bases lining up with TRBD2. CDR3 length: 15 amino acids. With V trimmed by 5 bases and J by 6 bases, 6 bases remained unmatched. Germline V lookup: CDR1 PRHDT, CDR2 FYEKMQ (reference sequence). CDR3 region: CASSPRLAGSNEQFF. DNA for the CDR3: TGTGCCAGCAGCCCTAGACTAGCGGGGAGCAATGAGCAGTTCTTC. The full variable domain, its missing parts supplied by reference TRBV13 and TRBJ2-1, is AAGVIQSPRHLIKEKRETATLKCYPIPRHDTVYWYQQGPGQDPQFLISFYEKMQSDKGSIPDRFSAQQFSDYHSELNMSSLELGDSALYFCASSPRLAGSNEQFFGPGTRLTVL.

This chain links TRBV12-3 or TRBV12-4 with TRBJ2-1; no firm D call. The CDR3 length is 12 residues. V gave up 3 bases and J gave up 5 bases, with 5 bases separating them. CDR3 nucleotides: TGTGCCAGCAGTTTCCCTAACAATGAGCAGTTCTTC. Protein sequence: CASSFPNNEQFF.